This T cell receptor beta chain stems from a study of blood T cell repertoires in COVID-19. Study background: Samples of COVID-19 (acute and convalescent) were obtained from the United States, Italy and Spain. From T cells, B-cell-depleted T cells, or PBMCs came the material, which was cDNA or gDNA.

The CDR3 has 14 amino acids. The V end was cut by 6 bases, the J end by 3 bases, with 13 bases between. Per germline, CDR1 SNHLY and CDR2 FYNNEI. Resolution of symptoms, clearance, or two negative PCRs was present in recovered Cohort 3 donors. The data were produced by immunoSEQ multiplex PCR, yet TCRdb's version contains in-frame clones alone and is incomplete. The sample has about 100,000 clones, approximately 86% seen once; the top ten hold roughly 3%. This clone was seen a few times. The sequenced sample was PBMCs or T cells enriched from blood (not recorded which). The V gene is TRBV2, the J gene TRBJ2-3; D might be TRBD1 (6 bases). This clonotype originated in a woman aged 45-65 years who had recovered from COVID-19. In DNA form, the CDR3 reads TGTGCCAGCAGAGTCGACAGGAGGACAGATACGCAGTATTTT. Amino acids: CASRVDRRTDTQYF.